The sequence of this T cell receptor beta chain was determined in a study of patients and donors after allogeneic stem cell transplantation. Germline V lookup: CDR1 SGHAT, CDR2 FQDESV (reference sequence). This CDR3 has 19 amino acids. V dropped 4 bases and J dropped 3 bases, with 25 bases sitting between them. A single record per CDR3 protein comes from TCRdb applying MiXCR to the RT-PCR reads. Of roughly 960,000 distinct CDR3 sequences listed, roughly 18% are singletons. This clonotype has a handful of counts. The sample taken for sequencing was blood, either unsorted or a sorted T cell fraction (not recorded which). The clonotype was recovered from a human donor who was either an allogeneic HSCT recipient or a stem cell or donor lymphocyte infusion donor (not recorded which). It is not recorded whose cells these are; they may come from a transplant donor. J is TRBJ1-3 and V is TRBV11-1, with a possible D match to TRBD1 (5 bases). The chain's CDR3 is CASSYGLYLGGEDGNTIYF. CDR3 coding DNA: TGTGCCAGCAGCTACGGACTTTATCTCGGAGGGGAGGATGGAAACACCATATATTTT.